This entry lists 22 T cell receptor beta chains sequenced from one sample in a study of T cell responses to AZD1222 COVID-19 vaccine. Here immunoSEQ multiplex PCR was the method, and the copy in TCRdb shows in-frame clones only, minus some. There are 150,000 or so clones in the sample; around 90% occur only once, and around 0.99% lies in the top ten. The sample here was peripheral blood, taken 28 days after the second AZD1222 dose. These receptors originate from an adult who received the AZD1222 COVID-19 vaccine.

The gene calls are TRBV3-1 (or the pseudogene TRBV3-2) and TRBJ1-2; the D gene is possibly TRBD1 (5 bases). V lost 5 bases, J lost 5 bases, and 12 bases lay in between. This CDR3 is 13 amino acids long. Germline V gives CDR1 LGHDT, CDR2 YNNKEL (reference sequence). The CDR3 spells CASSARRGYGYTF. CDR3 in DNA: TGTGCCAGCAGCGCCCGACGGGGGTATGGCTACACCTTC.

The genes are TRBV27 and TRBJ2-1; 7 positions agree with TRBD2. There are 16 residues in the CDR3. Germline loops: CDR1 MNHEY, CDR2 SMNVEV (reference sequence). V lost 5 bases, J lost 1 base, and 8 bases stayed unmatched. The CDR3 sequence is CASSPRGESSYNEQFF. Here the CDR3 DNA reads TGTGCCAGCAGTCCCCGGGGGGAATCTTCCTACAATGAGCAGTTCTTC.

V and J are TRBV27 and TRBJ1-2, with 9 bases lining up with TRBD1. V gave up 5 bases and J gave up 8 bases; unmatched junction bases: 9. The CDR3 totals 14 residues. Germline V gene lookup returns CDR1 MNHEY and CDR2 SMNVEV (reference sequence). In nucleotides, the CDR3 is TGTGCCAGCAGTAGCACAGGGGGCCCCGAAGGCTACACCTTC. Translated: CASSSTGGPEGYTF.

This CDR3 reads CASSKDRGGDEKLFF. DNA of the CDR3: TGTGCCAGCAGTAAGGACAGGGGTGGTGATGAAAAACTGTTTTTT. This rearrangement joins TRBV2 to TRBJ1-4; TRBD1 aligns across 9 bases. Germline CDR1 SNHLY, CDR2 FYNNEI. J lost 6 bases, V lost 5 bases, and 7 bases had no gene match. The CDR3 extends over 15 amino acids.

The V call is TRBV5-1, the J call TRBJ2-2; D possibly corresponds to TRBD2 (6 bases). The CDR3 has 16 amino acids. Germline V gene data show CDR1 as SGHRS and CDR2 as YFSETQ. V lost 2 bases, J lost 5 bases, and 16 bases lay in between. CDR3 DNA sequence: TGCGCCAGCAGCTTTATCCAGGAGGGGTCAACCGGGGAGCTGTTTTTT. This codes for CASSFIQEGSTGELFF.

This sequence joins TRBV6-5 and TRBJ1-6; no reliable D call. This CDR3 spans 12 amino acids. CDR1 and CDR2 (germline): MNHEY, SVGAGI. V was shortened by 0 bases and J by 6 bases, with 0 bases between the two germline ends. The CDR3 loop reads CASSYSNSPLHF. The DNA of the CDR3 is TGTGCCAGCAGTTACTCTAATTCACCCCTCCACTTT.

This sequence joins TRBV7-7 and TRBJ2-1; 8 bases align to TRBD2. The germline V gene encodes CDR1 SSHAT and CDR2 FNYEAQ (reference sequence). Trimming at V came to 5 bases and at J to 6 bases, leaving 3 bases not matched to a gene. CDR3 length: 13 amino acids. In DNA form, the CDR3 reads TGTGCCAGCAGCCCGGGGGGGGTCAATGAGCAGTTCTTC. This gives the protein CASSPGGVNEQFF.

The J gene is TRBJ2-5, the V gene TRBV2, with D possibly being TRBD1 or TRBD2 (6 bases each). Trimming cost V 2 bases and J 5 bases, with 15 bases left between them. Germline CDR1 reads SNHLY; CDR2 reads FYNNEI. This CDR3 region has 15 residues. The CDR3 sequence: CASSEYGGTPETQYF. The CDR3 coding sequence is TGTGCCAGCAGTGAATACGGGGGCACTCCCGAGACCCAGTACTTC.

The chain joins TRBV19 to TRBJ2-3, with 10 positions matching TRBD2. With V trimmed by 3 bases and J by 6 bases, 9 bases remained unmatched. The CDR3 contains 16 residues. Germline CDR1 reads LNHDA; CDR2 reads SQIVND (reference sequence). The CDR3 region has the DNA TGTGCCAGTAGTATGAGAGCGGGGGGGCTGGAGGATACGCAGTATTTT. Protein: CASSMRAGGLEDTQYF.

The chain is built from TRBV6-5 and TRBJ1-2; D is ambiguous. This CDR3 spans 14 amino acids. V lost 0 bases to trimming and J lost 4 bases, with 9 bases between them. Germline-derived CDR1 and CDR2 are MNHEY and SVGAGI. CDR3 protein: CASSYSLEGYGYTF. CDR3 DNA: TGTGCCAGCAGTTACTCGTTGGAAGGCTATGGCTACACCTTC.

The chain couples TRBV18 to TRBJ1-1; 7 nucleotides match TRBD1. Germline lookup yields CDR1 KGHSH and CDR2 LQKENI. V was pared by 3 bases and J by 4 bases, with 8 bases of the junction left unmatched. This CDR3 region has 15 residues. CDR3 sequence (DNA): TGTGCCAGCTCACCCCTGACAGGGCGGAGCACTGAAGCTTTCTTT. Translation: CASSPLTGRSTEAFF.

This chain uses TRBV18 with TRBJ1-6, with D unclear. CDR3 length: 15 amino acids. Germline V gene data show CDR1 as KGHSH and CDR2 as LQKENI. Trimming removed 1 base from V and 7 bases from J, with 11 bases in between. The DNA for the CDR3 is TGTGCCAGCTCACCACAGCTGGGTCACAATTCACCCCTCCACTTT. It yields the protein CASSPQLGHNSPLHF.

The chain carries TRBV7-9 and TRBJ1-2; D perhaps matches TRBD1 (5 bases). CDR3 length: 17 residues. Germline loops: CDR1 SEHNR, CDR2 FQNEAQ (reference sequence). Deletions cut 0 bases from V and 3 bases from J, with 17 bases between. CDR3 protein: CASSLAPHPRADYGYTF. DNA for the CDR3: TGTGCCAGCAGCTTAGCCCCACATCCCAGGGCTGACTATGGCTACACCTTC.

This clone came up once. This chain connects TRBV18 to TRBJ1-3; no reliable D call. Trimming stripped 5 bases from V and 0 bases from J, with 11 bases between. The CDR3 covers 15 residues. Germline V gives CDR1 KGHSH, CDR2 LQKENI. CDR3 amino acids: CASSTDVGSGNTIYF. The CDR3 nucleotides read TGTGCCAGCTCAACGGACGTTGGCTCTGGAAACACCATATATTTT.

J is TRBJ1-5 and V is TRBV6-2 or TRBV6-3, with D possibly matching TRBD1 (6 bases). CDR1 and CDR2 (germline): MNHEY, SVGEGT. This CDR3 has 15 amino acids. V was shortened by 5 bases and J by 0 bases, with 11 bases between the two germline ends. The CDR3 here is CASSRTASSNQPQHF. CDR3 bases: TGTGCCAGCAGTAGGACAGCGTCTAGCAATCAGCCCCAGCATTTT.

This chain connects TRBV4-2 to TRBJ2-6, with D possibly called TRBD1 or TRBD2 (5 bases each). The CDR3 runs to 17 residues. With 4 bases removed from V and 0 bases from J, the gap between germline ends came to 13 bases. Germline CDR1 reads LGHNA; CDR2 reads YNFKEQ. As DNA, the CDR3 is TGTGCCAGCAGCCGCCGGGACCGTAGCTCTGGGGCCAACGTCCTGACTTTC. It encodes CASSRRDRSSGANVLTF.

The chain recombines TRBV6-1 with TRBJ1-2; TRBD1 is a possible D gene (6 bases). Looked up from germline, CDR1 is MNHNS and CDR2 is SASEGT. This CDR3 spans 15 amino acids. With 3 bases removed from V and 1 base from J, the gap between germline ends came to 12 bases. The DNA of the CDR3 is TGTGCCAGCAGTGACACAGGGTTAGGTAACTATGGCTACACCTTC. It yields the protein CASSDTGLGNYGYTF.

This clone appeared a single time. The V call is TRBV10-2, the J call TRBJ1-5, with D possibly matching TRBD1 (5 bases). V dropped 3 bases and J dropped 8 bases, with 17 bases sitting between them. Germline CDR1 reads WSHSY; CDR2 reads SAAADI. CDR3 size: 15 residues. CDR3 DNA: TGCGCCAGCAGTGATACTGTGGGATGGGGGGAGCCCCAGCATTTT. Its protein is CASSDTVGWGEPQHF.

The chain recombines TRBV5-1 with TRBJ1-1, with D possibly matching TRBD1 (6 bases). Between the trimmed V and J ends, which lost 2 bases and 3 bases, there was a span of 8 bases. From germline, CDR1 is SGHRS and CDR2 YFSETQ. The CDR3 is 13 residues long. CDR3 in amino acids: CASSLQGYTEAFF. The CDR3 DNA is TGCGCCAGCAGCTTACAGGGTTACACTGAAGCTTTCTTT. The variable domain in full, completed from reference TRBV5-1 and TRBJ1-1, reads KAGVTQTPRYLIKTRGQQVTLSCSPISGHRSVSWYQQTPGQGLQFLFEYFSETQRNKGNFPGRFSGRQFSNSRSEMNVSTLELGDSALYLCASSLQGYTEAFFGQGTRLTVV.

V is TRBV7-6 and J is TRBJ1-1, with TRBD1 as a possible D gene (5 bases). Deletions cut 6 bases from V and 4 bases from J, with 15 bases between. This CDR3 is built from 14 residues. Germline V gene data show CDR1 as SGHVS and CDR2 as FNYEAQ. The CDR3: CASRTLAGGTEAFF. The CDR3 DNA is TGTGCCAGCAGGACCTTGGCTGGGGGCACTGAAGCTTTCTTT.

This clone was found once. The V call is TRBV14, the J call TRBJ1-6; D remains unclear. Germline values: CDR1 SGHDN, CDR2 FVKESK. CDR3 size: 13 residues. Trimming left V 1 base short and J 11 bases short, with 9 bases between. The CDR3 here is CASSQGLLAPLHF. The DNA of the CDR3 is TGTGCCAGCAGCCAAGGACTCCTAGCACCCCTCCACTTT.

The rearrangement links TRBV14 to TRBJ2-5; 11 bases fit TRBD2. The J segment lost 2 bases and the V segment lost 4 bases, leaving 9 bases of the junction unmatched. Germline CDR1 SGHDN, CDR2 FVKESK. The CDR3 loop spans 17 amino acids. This CDR3 is CASSPFGTSGYQETQYF. CDR3 bases: TGTGCCAGCAGCCCCTTCGGGACTAGCGGTTATCAAGAGACCCAGTACTTC.